One and the same sample provided the 26 T cell receptor beta chains below, sequenced in a study of cytomegalovirus exposure and HLA in healthy donors. A multiplex PCR was run with 60 Vbeta primers and 13 Jbeta primers. TCRdb's table, derived via immunoSEQ multiplex PCR, lists solely in-frame clones and lacks some. The data contain 170,000 or so clones, less than 85% of them singletons. The source material was PBMCs. The receptor source for this set is a boy aged 10-17 years in good health and CMV-seronegative.

This clone came up a few times. J is TRBJ1-1 and V is TRBV30; the D is unclear. Trimming shortened V by 0 bases and J by 5 bases, and 7 bases separated the two germline ends. The CDR3 is 12 residues long. Germline CDR1 is GTSNPN and CDR2 is SVGIG (reference sequence). The CDR3 bases are TGTGCCTGGAGTGTACGGCGGACTGAAGCTTTCTTT. Protein sequence: CAWSVRRTEAFF.

V is TRBV6-5 and J is TRBJ1-1; D is unclear. V was trimmed by 6 bases and J by 2 bases, leaving 10 bases between them. Germline-derived CDR1 and CDR2 are MNHEY and SVGAGI. The CDR3 is made up of 13 amino acids. The CDR3 sequence: CASSGGGNTEAFF. The CDR3 DNA reads as TGTGCCAGCAGCGGAGGAGGAAACACTGAAGCTTTCTTT.

The chain uses TRBV9 and TRBJ2-7; D is possibly TRBD1 (6 bases). Germline values: CDR1 SGDLS, CDR2 YYNGEE. The V end was cut by 0 bases, the J end by 5 bases, with 15 bases between. CDR3 size: 15 residues. CDR3 DNA: TGTGCCAGCAGCGTAGGGCAGGGGCTCGGCCACGAGCAGTACTTC. Protein: CASSVGQGLGHEQYF.

CDR3 nucleotides: TGTGCCAGTAGTATATCAGGGGTACATGGCTACACCTTC. Translation: CASSISGVHGYTF. The chain links TRBV19 to TRBJ1-2; D is possibly TRBD1 (6 bases). Trimming removed 2 bases from V and 6 bases from J, with 10 bases in between. Germline CDR1 is LNHDA and CDR2 is SQIVND (reference sequence). The CDR3 has 13 residues.

The rearrangement links TRBV10-3 to TRBJ1-2, with a weak D call TRBD1 (5 bases). The CDR3 is made up of 14 amino acids. Germline lookup yields CDR1 ENHRY and CDR2 SYGVKD. V lost 3 bases to trimming and J lost 6 bases, with 14 bases between them. The CDR3 nucleotides are TGTGCCATCAGTGATCTATGGGGGAGGGATGGCTACACCTTC. It specifies CAISDLWGRDGYTF.

The V and J genes are TRBV7-2 and TRBJ1-5; no clear D gene. Germline lookup yields CDR1 SGHTA and CDR2 FQGNSA. V was pared by 2 bases and J by 4 bases, with 3 bases between. CDR3 length: 12 residues. CDR3 in amino acids: CASSLLNQPQHF. The CDR3 DNA reads as TGTGCCAGCAGCTTACTAAATCAGCCCCAGCATTTT.

This clone was seen once. This sequence joins TRBV5-1 and TRBJ1-1, with TRBD1 identical over 8 bases. The CDR3 length is 17 residues. Germline V gene sequence: CDR1 SGHRS, CDR2 YFSETQ. The ends lost 0 bases at V and 1 base at J; junction bases unmatched: 8. The CDR3 loop is CASSLAPDRAENTEAFF. CDR3 sequence (DNA): TGCGCCAGCAGCTTGGCCCCGGACAGGGCCGAGAACACTGAAGCTTTCTTT.

V usage is TRBV9 and J usage is TRBJ2-7; 13 bases are shared with TRBD2. With V trimmed by 0 bases and J by 7 bases, 7 bases remained unmatched. Per germline, CDR1 SGDLS and CDR2 YYNGEE. The CDR3 is made up of 16 amino acids. The CDR3 is CASSVDRTSGRGEQYF. CDR3 DNA sequence: TGTGCCAGCAGCGTAGATAGGACTAGCGGGAGAGGGGAGCAGTACTTC.

V gene TRBV4-3 combines with J gene TRBJ1-2; 7 bases fit TRBD1. This CDR3 is built from 16 residues. Trimming cost V 0 bases and J 8 bases; bases outside gene matches: 12. CDR1 is LGHNA, CDR2 YSLEER, per germline. CDR3 in amino acids: CASSQDVGSGGGGYTF. CDR3 in DNA: TGCGCCAGCAGCCAAGATGTGGGGTCAGGGGGTGGGGGCTACACCTTC.

The gene calls are TRBV4-1 and TRBJ1-1; possibly TRBD1 for D (5 bases). CDR1 is MGHRA and CDR2 is YSYEKL in the germline V gene. Trimming stripped 0 bases from V and 4 bases from J, with 12 bases between. The CDR3 spans 15 residues. In DNA, the CDR3 is TGCGCCAGCAGCCAAGATGGGCAGGGCTTCACTGAAGCTTTCTTT. Residues: CASSQDGQGFTEAFF.

The chain joins TRBV11-3 to TRBJ2-1; tentatively, D is TRBD1 (6 bases). CDR3 length: 16 residues. V was trimmed by 4 bases and J by 5 bases, leaving 18 bases between them. Germline CDR1 reads SGHNT; CDR2 reads YENEEA. In nucleotides, the CDR3 is TGTGCCAGCAGCTCAACCGACAGGCTAGGCCACAATGAGCAGTTCTTC. It codes for CASSSTDRLGHNEQFF.

This clone was detected a few times. At the DNA level, this CDR3 is encoded by other sequences in the same sample as well. V is TRBV7-9 and J is TRBJ1-1; D gene uncertain. This CDR3 is 16 amino acids long. Germline CDR1 reads SEHNR; CDR2 reads FQNEAQ (reference sequence). Trimming stripped 0 bases from V and 2 bases from J, with 13 bases between. DNA of the CDR3: TGTGCCAGCAGCTTAGCGTTTCAGGAGGTTAACACTGAAGCTTTCTTT. It specifies CASSLAFQEVNTEAFF.

The chain couples TRBV5-6 to TRBJ2-7, with 7 bases identical to TRBD2. CDR3 size: 16 residues. Trimming took 3 bases from V and 0 from J; bases not matched to a gene: 9. Germline-derived CDR1 and CDR2 are SGHDT and YYEEEE. The CDR3 loop reads CASSSDTGGSSYEQYF. CDR3 DNA sequence: TGTGCCAGCAGCTCGGATACGGGGGGTAGCTCCTACGAGCAGTACTTC.

This clone was seen a handful of times. The V call is TRBV7-9, the J call TRBJ2-1, with D perhaps matching TRBD1 (5 bases). The germline gives CDR1 SEHNR, CDR2 FQNEAQ (reference sequence). The V and J ends lost 1 base and 10 bases respectively, with 11 bases between them. The CDR3 runs 13 residues. The CDR3 sequence: CASSLGLPGEQFF. CDR3 bases: TGTGCCAGCAGCTTAGGACTCCCAGGGGAGCAGTTCTTC. Full variable domain (missing parts from reference TRBV7-9 and TRBJ2-1): DTGVSQNPRHKITKRGQNVTFRCDPISEHNRLYWYRQTLGQGPEFLTYFQNEAQLEKSRLLSDRFSAERPKGSFSTLEIQRTEQGDSAMYLCASSLGLPGEQFFGPGTRLTVL.

V usage is TRBV21-1 and J usage is TRBJ2-3; no check of the table's D call, TRBD2, against the DNA was made. TRBV21-1 is noted as a pseudogene. The CDR3 runs to 15 residues. The CDR3 bases are TGTGCCAGCAGCAACCCTAGCGGGAACCGCGGTACGCAGTATTTT. Protein: CASSNPSGNRGTQYF.

V and J are TRBV5-6 and TRBJ1-2; perhaps TRBD1 as D (6 bases). The V gene lost 2 bases and the J gene lost 8 bases, with 13 bases spanning the gap. This CDR3 region has 13 residues. The germline V gene encodes CDR1 SGHDT and CDR2 YYEEEE. CDR3 loop: CASSLGGWNGYTF. The CDR3 DNA is TGTGCCAGCAGCTTAGGGGGATGGAACGGCTACACCTTC.

This chain joins TRBV7-2 and TRBJ2-3; a possible D gene is TRBD1 (5 bases). The germline V gene encodes CDR1 SGHTA and CDR2 FQGNSA. V was cut by 5 bases and J by 6 bases, with 21 bases left in between. CDR3 length: 16 residues. The CDR3 nucleotides are TGTGCCAGCAGCCGTGAAGTCACTAAACCAGGGGATACGCAGTATTTT. It is translated as CASSREVTKPGDTQYF.

The rearrangement uses TRBV7-9 and TRBJ1-2; TRBD1 matches 9 bases. Germline values: CDR1 SEHNR, CDR2 FQNEAQ (reference sequence). The CDR3 is 14 residues long. V was pared by 4 bases and J by 8 bases, with 8 bases of the junction left unmatched. CDR3 in amino acids: CASSSRGTGSGYTF. DNA of the CDR3: TGTGCCAGCAGCTCCCGCGGGACAGGGTCCGGCTACACCTTC.

V usage is TRBV6-5 and J usage is TRBJ1-1; D perhaps matches TRBD1 (5 bases). The CDR3 spans 14 residues. Germline-derived CDR1 and CDR2 are MNHEY and SVGAGI. Trimming took off 8 bases at V and 3 bases at J, with 16 bases between the two ends. CDR3 coding DNA: TGTGCCAGCCGCCCGCAGGGCGTGGACACTGAAGCTTTCTTT. Protein sequence: CASRPQGVDTEAFF.

This clone was counted a single time. This specimen includes other DNA sequences encoding the same CDR3. The chain carries TRBV9 and TRBJ2-1, with TRBD2 matching 10 bases. The CDR3 contains 15 residues. Germline-derived CDR1 and CDR2 are SGDLS and YYNGEE. Losses at the gene ends were 3 bases for V and 6 bases for J; bases not matched to a gene: 6. In DNA form, the CDR3 reads TGTGCCAGCAGCGGAGGCTTAGCGGGGGGCAATGAGCAGTTCTTC. Its protein product is CASSGGLAGGNEQFF.

This clone was counted once. This chain uses TRBV29-1 with TRBJ1-1; D gene unclear. The CDR3 is 11 residues long. From germline, CDR1 is SQVTM and CDR2 ANQGSEA. V lost 4 bases, J lost 6 bases, and 9 bases lay in between. CDR3 region: CSVVREPEAFF. CDR3 coding DNA: TGCAGCGTTGTCCGGGAACCTGAAGCTTTCTTT. The full variable domain, with the rest looked up from reference TRBV29-1 and TRBJ1-1, is SAVISQKPSRDICQRGTSLTIQCQVDSQVTMMFWYRQQPGQSLTLIATANQGSEATYESGFVIDKFPISRPNLTFSTLTVSNMSPEDSSIYLCSVVREPEAFFGQGTRLTVV.

CDR3 coding DNA: TGTGCCTGGAGTCCGGACAGGTTTTTTGAAAAACTGTTTTTT. Amino acid sequence: CAWSPDRFFEKLFF. This chain joins TRBV30 and TRBJ1-4, with 7 bases identical to TRBD1. The CDR3 covers 14 residues. The J segment lost 7 bases and the V segment lost 2 bases, leaving 7 bases of the junction unmatched. Germline values: CDR1 GTSNPN, CDR2 SVGIG (reference sequence). The full variable domain, rest sourced from reference TRBV30 and TRBJ1-4, is SQTIHQWPATLVQPVGSPLSLECTVEGTSNPNLYWYRQAAGRGLQLLFYSVGIGQISSEVPQNLSASRPQDRQFILSSKKLLLSDSGFYLCAWSPDRFFEKLFFGSGTQLSVL.

This rearrangement joins TRBV5-4 to TRBJ2-7; perhaps TRBD2 as D (5 bases). The ends were cut back, 0 bases at V and 1 base at J, with 14 bases in the middle. The germline V gene encodes CDR1 SGHNT and CDR2 YYREEE (reference sequence). This CDR3 is 16 amino acids long. The CDR3 region is CASSLGIRADSYEQYF. CDR3 bases: TGTGCCAGCAGCTTGGGGATCCGAGCGGATTCCTACGAGCAGTACTTC. The full variable domain, its missing parts supplied by reference TRBV5-4 and TRBJ2-7, is ETGVTQSPTHLIKTRGQQVTLRCSSQSGHNTVSWYQQALGQGPQFIFQYYREEENGRGNFPPRFSGLQFPNYSSELNVNALELDDSALYLCASSLGIRADSYEQYFGPGTRLTVT.

The chain links TRBV19 to TRBJ1-1; D not certain. V was shortened by 4 bases and J by 4 bases, with 13 bases between the two germline ends. This CDR3 is 14 amino acids long. Germline V lookup: CDR1 LNHDA, CDR2 SQIVND (reference sequence). CDR3 region: CASSTPGKSTEAFF. The CDR3 region has the DNA TGTGCCAGTAGTACCCCGGGAAAGAGCACTGAAGCTTTCTTT.

The rearrangement uses TRBV7-2 and TRBJ1-1; no clear D gene. Germline V CDR1 and CDR2: SGHTA, FQGNSA. V lost 5 bases to trimming and J lost 8 bases, with 9 bases between them. The CDR3 has 11 amino acids. The CDR3 sequence: CASSITEEAFF. In nucleotides, the CDR3 is TGTGCCAGCAGCATAACAGAGGAAGCTTTCTTT.

This rearrangement joins TRBV7-2 to TRBJ1-3; D unclear. Germline CDR1 and CDR2: SGHTA and FQGNSA. This CDR3 comprises 16 residues. The ends were cut back, 5 bases at V and 1 base at J, with 15 bases in the middle. The CDR3 region has the DNA TGTGCCAGCAGCCGTGTTGTGGGCCCTTCTGGAAACACCATATATTTT. Translating it yields CASSRVVGPSGNTIYF.